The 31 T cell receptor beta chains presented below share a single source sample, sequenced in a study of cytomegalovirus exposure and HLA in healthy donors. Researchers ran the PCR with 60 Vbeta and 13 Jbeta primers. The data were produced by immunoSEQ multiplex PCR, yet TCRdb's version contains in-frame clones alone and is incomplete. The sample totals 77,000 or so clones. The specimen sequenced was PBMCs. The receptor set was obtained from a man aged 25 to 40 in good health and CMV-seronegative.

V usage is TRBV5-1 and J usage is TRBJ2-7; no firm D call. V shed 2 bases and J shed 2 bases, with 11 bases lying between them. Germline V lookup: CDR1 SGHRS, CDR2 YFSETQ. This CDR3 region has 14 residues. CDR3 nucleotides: TGCGCCAGCAGCTTTCATGACGGAGCCTACGAGCAGTACTTC. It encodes CASSFHDGAYEQYF. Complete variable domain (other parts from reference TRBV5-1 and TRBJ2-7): KAGVTQTPRYLIKTRGQQVTLSCSPISGHRSVSWYQQTPGQGLQFLFEYFSETQRNKGNFPGRFSGRQFSNSRSEMNVSTLELGDSALYLCASSFHDGAYEQYFGPGTRLTVT.

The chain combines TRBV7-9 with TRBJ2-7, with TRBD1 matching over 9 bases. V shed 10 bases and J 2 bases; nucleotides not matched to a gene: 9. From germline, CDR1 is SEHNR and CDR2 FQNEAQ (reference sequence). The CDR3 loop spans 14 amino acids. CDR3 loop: CAIDGGTGTYEQYF. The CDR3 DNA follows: TGTGCCATCGATGGGGGGACAGGGACCTACGAGCAGTACTTC. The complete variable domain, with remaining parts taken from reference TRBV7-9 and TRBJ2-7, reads DTGVSQNPRHKITKRGQNVTFRCDPISEHNRLYWYRQTLGQGPEFLTYFQNEAQLEKSRLLSDRFSAERPKGSFSTLEIQRTEQGDSAMYLCAIDGGTGTYEQYFGPGTRLTVT.

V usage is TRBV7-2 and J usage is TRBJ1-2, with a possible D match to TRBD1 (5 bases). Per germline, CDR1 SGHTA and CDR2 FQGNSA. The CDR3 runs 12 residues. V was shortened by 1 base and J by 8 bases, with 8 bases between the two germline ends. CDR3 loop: CASSLDRFGYTF. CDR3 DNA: TGTGCCAGCAGCTTAGACAGGTTCGGCTACACCTTC.

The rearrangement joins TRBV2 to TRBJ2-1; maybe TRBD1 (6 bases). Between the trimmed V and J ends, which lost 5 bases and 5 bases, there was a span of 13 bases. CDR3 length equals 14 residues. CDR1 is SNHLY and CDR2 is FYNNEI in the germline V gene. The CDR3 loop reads CASSPRQVDNEQFF. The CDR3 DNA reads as TGTGCCAGCAGTCCCAGACAGGTGGACAATGAGCAGTTCTTC.

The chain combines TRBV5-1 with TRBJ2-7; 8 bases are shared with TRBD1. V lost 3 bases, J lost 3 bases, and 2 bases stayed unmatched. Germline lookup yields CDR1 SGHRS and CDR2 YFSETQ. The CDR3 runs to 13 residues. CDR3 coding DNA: TGCGCCAGCAGCTCGGACAGGGACTACGAGCAGTACTTC. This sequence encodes CASSSDRDYEQYF.

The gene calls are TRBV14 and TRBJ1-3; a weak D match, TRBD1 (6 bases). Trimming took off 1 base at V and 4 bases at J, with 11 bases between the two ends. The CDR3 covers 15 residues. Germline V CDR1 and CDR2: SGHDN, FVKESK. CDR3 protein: CASSQASGVGNTIYF. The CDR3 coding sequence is TGTGCCAGCAGCCAAGCGTCAGGGGTCGGAAACACCATATATTTT.

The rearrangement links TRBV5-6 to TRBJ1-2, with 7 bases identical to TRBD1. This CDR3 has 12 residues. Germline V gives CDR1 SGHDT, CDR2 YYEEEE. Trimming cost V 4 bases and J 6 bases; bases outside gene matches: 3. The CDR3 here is CASSPTGDGYTF. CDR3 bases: TGTGCCAGCAGCCCCACAGGGGATGGCTACACCTTC.

CDR3 sequence reads: CASSLGLAGPAYEQYF. The CDR3 DNA follows: TGCGCCAGCAGCTTGGGACTAGCGGGACCCGCCTACGAGCAGTACTTC. The J gene is TRBJ2-7, the V gene TRBV5-1; 11 bases map to TRBD2. Per the germline V gene, CDR1 is SGHRS and CDR2 is YFSETQ. Germline trimming cut 0 bases from V and 2 bases from J; bases unmatched to any gene: 4. CDR3 length equals 16 residues.

This CDR3 reads CASSQDRTPHGYTF. For the CDR3, the DNA is TGTGCCAGCAGCCAAGATAGGACTCCACATGGCTACACCTTC. The chain combines TRBV4-2 with TRBJ1-2; D gene ambiguous. Between the trimmed V and J ends, which lost 0 bases and 6 bases, there was a span of 11 bases. Germline lookup yields CDR1 LGHNA and CDR2 YNFKEQ. The CDR3 spans 14 residues.

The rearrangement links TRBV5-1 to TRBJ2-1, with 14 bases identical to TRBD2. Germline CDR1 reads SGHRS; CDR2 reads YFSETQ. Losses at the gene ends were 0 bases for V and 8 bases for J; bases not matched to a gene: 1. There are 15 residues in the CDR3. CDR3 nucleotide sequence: TGCGCCAGCAGCTTGGTGACTAGCGGGGGGGATGAGCAGTTCTTC. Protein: CASSLVTSGGDEQFF.

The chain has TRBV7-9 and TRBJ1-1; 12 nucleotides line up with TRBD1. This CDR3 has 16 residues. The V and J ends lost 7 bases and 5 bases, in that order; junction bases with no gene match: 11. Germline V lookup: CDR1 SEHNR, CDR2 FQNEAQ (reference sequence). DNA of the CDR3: TGTGCCAGCAACCCGTCGGGACAGGGGGCCGGTACTGAAGCTTTCTTT. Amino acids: CASNPSGQGAGTEAFF.

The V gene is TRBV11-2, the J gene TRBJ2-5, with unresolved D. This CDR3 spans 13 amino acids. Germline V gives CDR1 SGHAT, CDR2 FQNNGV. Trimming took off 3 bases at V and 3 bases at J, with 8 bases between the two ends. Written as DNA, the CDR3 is TGTGCCAGCAGCTTGGGCTGGGAAGAGACCCAGTACTTC. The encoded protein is CASSLGWEETQYF. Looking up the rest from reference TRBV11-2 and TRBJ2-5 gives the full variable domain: EAGVAQSPRYKIIEKRQSVAFWCNPISGHATLYWYQQILGQGPKLLIQFQNNGVVDDSQLPKDRFSAERLKGVDSTLKIQPAKLEDSAVYLCASSLGWEETQYFGPGTRLLVL.

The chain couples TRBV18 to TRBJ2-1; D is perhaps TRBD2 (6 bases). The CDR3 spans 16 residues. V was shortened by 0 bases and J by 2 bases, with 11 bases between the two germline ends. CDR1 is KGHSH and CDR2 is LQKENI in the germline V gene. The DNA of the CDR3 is TGTGCCAGCTCACCACCTTCGGGCGGGGCCTACAATGAGCAGTTCTTC. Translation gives CASSPPSGGAYNEQFF.

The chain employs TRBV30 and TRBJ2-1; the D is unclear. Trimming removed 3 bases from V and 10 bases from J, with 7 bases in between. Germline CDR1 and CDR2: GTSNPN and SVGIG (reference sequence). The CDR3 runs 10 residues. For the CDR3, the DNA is TGTGCCTGGAGCCGTCAGGAGCAGTTCTTC. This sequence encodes CAWSRQEQFF.

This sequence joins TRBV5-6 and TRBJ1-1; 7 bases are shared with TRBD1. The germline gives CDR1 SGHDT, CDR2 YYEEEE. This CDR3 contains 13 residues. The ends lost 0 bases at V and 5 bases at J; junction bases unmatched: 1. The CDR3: CASSLDRGTEAFF. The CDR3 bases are TGTGCCAGCAGCTTGGACAGGGGAACTGAAGCTTTCTTT.

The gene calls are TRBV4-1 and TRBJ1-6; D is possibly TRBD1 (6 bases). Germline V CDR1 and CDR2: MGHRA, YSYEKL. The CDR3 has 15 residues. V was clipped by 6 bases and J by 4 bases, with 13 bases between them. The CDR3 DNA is TGCGCCAGCAGTCAGGACAGCGCGTATAATTCACCCCTCCACTTT. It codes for CASSQDSAYNSPLHF.

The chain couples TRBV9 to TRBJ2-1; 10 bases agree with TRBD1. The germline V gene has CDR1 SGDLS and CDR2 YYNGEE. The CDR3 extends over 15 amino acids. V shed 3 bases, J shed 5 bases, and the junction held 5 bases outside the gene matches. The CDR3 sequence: CASSAYGTGDNEQFF. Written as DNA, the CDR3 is TGTGCCAGCAGCGCCTACGGGACAGGGGACAATGAGCAGTTCTTC. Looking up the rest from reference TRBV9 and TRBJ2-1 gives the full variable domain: DSGVTQTPKHLITATGQRVTLRCSPRSGDLSVYWYQQSLDQGLQFLIQYYNGEERAKGNILERFSAQQFPDLHSELNLSSLELGDSALYFCASSAYGTGDNEQFFGPGTRLTVL.

The CDR3 spells CASSRDNGNTIYF. In DNA, the CDR3 is TGTGCCAGCTCACGTGACAATGGAAACACCATATATTTT. This rearrangement joins TRBV18 to TRBJ1-3; D gene uncertain. This CDR3 contains 13 residues. Deletions cut 4 bases from V and 3 bases from J, with 7 bases between. In germline, CDR1 is KGHSH, CDR2 LQKENI.

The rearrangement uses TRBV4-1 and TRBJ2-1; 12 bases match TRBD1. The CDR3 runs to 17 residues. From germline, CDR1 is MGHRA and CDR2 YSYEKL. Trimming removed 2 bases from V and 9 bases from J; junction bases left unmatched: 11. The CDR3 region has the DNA TGCGCCAGCAGCCAAACCCTCCCGGGACAGGGGGCTATTGAGCAGTTCTTC. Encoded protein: CASSQTLPGQGAIEQFF.

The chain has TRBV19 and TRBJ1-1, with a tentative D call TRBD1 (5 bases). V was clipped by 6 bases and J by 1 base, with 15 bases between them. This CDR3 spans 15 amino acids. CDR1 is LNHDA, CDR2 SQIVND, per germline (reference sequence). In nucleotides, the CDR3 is TGTGCCAGTAGGCTGGGCAGGGCGCGGAACACTGAAGCTTTCTTT. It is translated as CASRLGRARNTEAFF.

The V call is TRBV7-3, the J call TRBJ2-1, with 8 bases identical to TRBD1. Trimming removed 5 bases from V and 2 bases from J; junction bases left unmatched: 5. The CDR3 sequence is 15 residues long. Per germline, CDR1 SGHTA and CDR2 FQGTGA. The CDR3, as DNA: TGTGCCAGCAGCGCTGACAGGGGAACCTACAATGAGCAGTTCTTC. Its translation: CASSADRGTYNEQFF.

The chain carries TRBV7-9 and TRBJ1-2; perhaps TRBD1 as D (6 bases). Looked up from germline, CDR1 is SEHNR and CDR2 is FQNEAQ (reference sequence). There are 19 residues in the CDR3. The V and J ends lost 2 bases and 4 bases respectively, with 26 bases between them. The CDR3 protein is CASSLSTGTGGVQGYGYTF. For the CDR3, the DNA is TGTGCCAGCAGCTTATCCACCGGGACGGGGGGCGTTCAGGGCTATGGCTACACCTTC.

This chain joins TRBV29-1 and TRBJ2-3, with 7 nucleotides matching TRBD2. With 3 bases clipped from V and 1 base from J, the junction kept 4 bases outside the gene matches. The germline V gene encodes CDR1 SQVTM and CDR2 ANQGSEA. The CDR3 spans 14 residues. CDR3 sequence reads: CSVEPGGRTDTQYF. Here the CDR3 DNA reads TGCAGCGTTGAGCCGGGGGGACGCACAGATACGCAGTATTTT.

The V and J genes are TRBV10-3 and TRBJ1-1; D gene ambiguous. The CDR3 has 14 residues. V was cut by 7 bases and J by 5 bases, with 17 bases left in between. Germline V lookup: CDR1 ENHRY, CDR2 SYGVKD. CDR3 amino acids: CAITPGRRETEAFF. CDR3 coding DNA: TGTGCCATCACCCCGGGAAGGCGGGAGACTGAAGCTTTCTTT.

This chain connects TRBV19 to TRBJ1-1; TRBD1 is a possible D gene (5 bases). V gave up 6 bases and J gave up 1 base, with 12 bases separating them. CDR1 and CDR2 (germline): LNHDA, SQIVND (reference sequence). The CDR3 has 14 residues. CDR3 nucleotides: TGTGCCAGTAGGGAGGGGACCTCGAACACTGAAGCTTTCTTT. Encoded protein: CASREGTSNTEAFF.

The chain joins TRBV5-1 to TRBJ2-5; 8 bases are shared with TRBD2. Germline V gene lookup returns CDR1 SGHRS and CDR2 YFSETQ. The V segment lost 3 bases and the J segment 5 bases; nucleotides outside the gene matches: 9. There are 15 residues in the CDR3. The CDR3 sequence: CASSWGTRSRETQYF. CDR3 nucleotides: TGCGCCAGCAGCTGGGGGACTAGGAGTAGGGAGACCCAGTACTTC.

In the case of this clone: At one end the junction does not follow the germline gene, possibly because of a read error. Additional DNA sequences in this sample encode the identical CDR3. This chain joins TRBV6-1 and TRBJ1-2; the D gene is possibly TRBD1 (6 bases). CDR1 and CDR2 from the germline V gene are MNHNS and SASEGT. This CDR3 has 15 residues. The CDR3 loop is CASSEDGGEFYGYTF. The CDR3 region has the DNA TGCGCCAGCAGTGAAGATGGGGGCGAGTTCTATGGCTACACCTTC.

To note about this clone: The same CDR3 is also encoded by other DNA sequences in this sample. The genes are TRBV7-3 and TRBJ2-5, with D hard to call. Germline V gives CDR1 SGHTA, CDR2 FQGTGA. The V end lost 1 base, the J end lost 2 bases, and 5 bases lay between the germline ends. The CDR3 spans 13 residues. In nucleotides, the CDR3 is TGTGCCAGCAGCTTAAGTCTACAAGAGACCCAGTACTTC. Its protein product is CASSLSLQETQYF.

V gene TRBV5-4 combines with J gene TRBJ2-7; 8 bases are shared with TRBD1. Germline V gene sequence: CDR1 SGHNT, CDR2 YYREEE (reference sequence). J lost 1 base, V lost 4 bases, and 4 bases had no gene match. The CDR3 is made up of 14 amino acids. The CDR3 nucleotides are TGTGCCAGCAGCGATCGGACAGGGTCCTACGAGCAGTACTTC. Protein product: CASSDRTGSYEQYF.

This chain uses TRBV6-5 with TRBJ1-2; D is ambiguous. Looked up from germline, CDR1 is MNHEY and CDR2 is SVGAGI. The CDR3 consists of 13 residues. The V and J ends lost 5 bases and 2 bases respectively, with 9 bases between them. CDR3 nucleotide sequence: TGTGCCAGCAGTCTCGACGGGAACTATGGCTACACCTTC. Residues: CASSLDGNYGYTF.

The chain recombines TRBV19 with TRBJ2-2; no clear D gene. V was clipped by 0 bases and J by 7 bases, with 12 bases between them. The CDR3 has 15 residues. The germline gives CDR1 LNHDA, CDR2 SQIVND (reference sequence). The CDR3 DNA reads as TGTGCCAGTAGTATAGATCATGAGCGCAGCGGGGAGCTGTTTTTT. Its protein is CASSIDHERSGELFF.